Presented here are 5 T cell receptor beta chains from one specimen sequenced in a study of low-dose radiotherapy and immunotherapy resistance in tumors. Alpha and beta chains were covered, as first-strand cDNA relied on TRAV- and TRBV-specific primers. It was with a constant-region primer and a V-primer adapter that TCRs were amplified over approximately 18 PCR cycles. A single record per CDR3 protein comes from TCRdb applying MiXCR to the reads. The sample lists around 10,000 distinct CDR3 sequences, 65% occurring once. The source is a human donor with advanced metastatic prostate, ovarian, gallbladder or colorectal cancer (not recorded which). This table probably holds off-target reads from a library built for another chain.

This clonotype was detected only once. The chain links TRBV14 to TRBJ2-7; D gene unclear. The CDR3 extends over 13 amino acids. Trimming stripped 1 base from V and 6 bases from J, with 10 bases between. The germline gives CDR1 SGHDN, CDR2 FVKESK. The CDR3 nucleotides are TGTGCCAGCAGCCAAGTTCGAGGTTCCGAGCAGTACTTC. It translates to CASSQVRGSEQYF.

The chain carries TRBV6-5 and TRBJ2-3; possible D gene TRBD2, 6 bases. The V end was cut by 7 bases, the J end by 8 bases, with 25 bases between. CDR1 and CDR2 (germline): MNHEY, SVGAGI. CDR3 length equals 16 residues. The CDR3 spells CASIKTGTPMGGTQYF. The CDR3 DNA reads TGTGCCAGCATCAAGACCGGGACGCCTATGGGGGGTACGCAGTATTTT.

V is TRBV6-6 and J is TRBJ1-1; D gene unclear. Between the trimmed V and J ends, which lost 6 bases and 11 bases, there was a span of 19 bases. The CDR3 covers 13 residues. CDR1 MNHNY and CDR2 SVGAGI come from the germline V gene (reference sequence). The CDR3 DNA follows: TGTGCCAGCAGCGTTCAATCATCCGGAGGGGCTTTCTTT. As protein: CASSVQSSGGAFF.

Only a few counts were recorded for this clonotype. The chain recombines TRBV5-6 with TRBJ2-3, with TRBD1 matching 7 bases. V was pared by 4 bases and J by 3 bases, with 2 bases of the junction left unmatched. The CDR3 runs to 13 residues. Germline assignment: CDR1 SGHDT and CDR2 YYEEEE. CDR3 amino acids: CASSPTGTDTQYF. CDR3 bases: TGTGCCAGCAGCCCGACAGGGACAGATACGCAGTATTTT.

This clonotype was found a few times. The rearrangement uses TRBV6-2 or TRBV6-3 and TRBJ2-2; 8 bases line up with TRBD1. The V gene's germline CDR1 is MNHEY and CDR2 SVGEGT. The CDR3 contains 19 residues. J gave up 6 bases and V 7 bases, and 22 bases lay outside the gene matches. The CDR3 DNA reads TGTGCCAGCACCAACGGTGAACCGATTAGGACAGGGTCGGCCGGGGAGCTGTTTTTT. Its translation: CASTNGEPIRTGSAGELFF.